This T cell receptor beta chain was profiled in a study of T cells in Graves' hyperthyroidism and ophthalmopathy. RNA transcripts were the template for amplifying TCR beta CDR3 regions. In the first-round RT-PCR of the TCR CDR3, the HTBI primer set was used. In TCRdb, the multiplex PCR reads were re-called with MiXCR into one record per CDR3 protein. Of 500,000 to 600,000 distinct CDR3 sequences in the sample, under 60% were seen once. If no ophthalmopathy progression occurred within 18 months, Graves' hyperthyroidism was stable. Losses at the gene ends were 4 bases for V and 2 bases for J; bases not matched to a gene: 3. The CDR3 loop spans 14 amino acids. The germline gives CDR1 KGHDR, CDR2 SFDVKD.

The sequence came from a woman in her late teens or twenties with Graves' hyperthyroidism. What was sequenced was peripheral blood or thyroid tissue (not recorded which). The rearrangement uses TRBV24-1 and TRBJ2-5; the match to TRBD1 covers 7 bases. This chain's CDR3 is CATSEAGGQETQYF. Here the CDR3 DNA reads TGTGCCACCAGTGAGGCAGGGGGTCAAGAGACCCAGTACTTC.